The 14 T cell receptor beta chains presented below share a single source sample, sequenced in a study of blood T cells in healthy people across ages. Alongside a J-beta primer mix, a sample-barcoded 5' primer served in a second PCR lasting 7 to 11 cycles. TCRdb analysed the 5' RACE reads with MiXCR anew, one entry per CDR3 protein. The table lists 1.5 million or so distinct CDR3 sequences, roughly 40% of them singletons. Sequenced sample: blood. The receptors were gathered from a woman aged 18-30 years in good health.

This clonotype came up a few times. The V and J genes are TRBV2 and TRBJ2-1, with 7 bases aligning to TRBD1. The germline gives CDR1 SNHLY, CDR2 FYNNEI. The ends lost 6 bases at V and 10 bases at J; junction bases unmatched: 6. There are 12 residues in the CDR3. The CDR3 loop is CASRVGDSEQFF. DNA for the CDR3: TGTGCCAGCAGGGTGGGGGACAGCGAGCAGTTCTTC.

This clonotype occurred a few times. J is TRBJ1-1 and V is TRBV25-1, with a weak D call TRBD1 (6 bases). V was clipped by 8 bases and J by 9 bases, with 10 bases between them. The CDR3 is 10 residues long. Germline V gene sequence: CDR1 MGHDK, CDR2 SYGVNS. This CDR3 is CASFGQQAFF. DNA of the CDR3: TGTGCCAGCTTTGGACAGCAAGCTTTCTTT. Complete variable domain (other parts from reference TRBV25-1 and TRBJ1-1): EADIYQTPRYLVIGTGKKITLECSQTMGHDKMYWYQQDPGMELHLIHYSYGVNSTEKGDLSSESTVSRIRTEHFPLTLESARPSHTSQYLCASFGQQAFFGQGTRLTVV.

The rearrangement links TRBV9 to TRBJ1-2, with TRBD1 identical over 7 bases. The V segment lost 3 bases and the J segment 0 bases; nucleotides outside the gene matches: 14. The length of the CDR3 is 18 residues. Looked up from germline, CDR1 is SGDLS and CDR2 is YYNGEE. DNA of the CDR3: TGTGCCAGCAGCGCAGCGATATTTAAGGGGACAGCTAACTATGGCTACACCTTC. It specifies CASSAAIFKGTANYGYTF. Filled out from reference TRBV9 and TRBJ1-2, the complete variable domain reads DSGVTQTPKHLITATGQRVTLRCSPRSGDLSVYWYQQSLDQGLQFLIQYYNGEERAKGNILERFSAQQFPDLHSELNLSSLELGDSALYFCASSAAIFKGTANYGYTFGSGTRLTVV.

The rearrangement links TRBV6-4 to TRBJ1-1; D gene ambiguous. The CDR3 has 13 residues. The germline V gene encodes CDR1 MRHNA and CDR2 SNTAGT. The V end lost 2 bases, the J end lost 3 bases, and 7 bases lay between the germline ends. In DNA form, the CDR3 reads TGTGCCAGCAGTGACGAAGCCTACACTGAAGCTTTCTTT. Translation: CASSDEAYTEAFF.

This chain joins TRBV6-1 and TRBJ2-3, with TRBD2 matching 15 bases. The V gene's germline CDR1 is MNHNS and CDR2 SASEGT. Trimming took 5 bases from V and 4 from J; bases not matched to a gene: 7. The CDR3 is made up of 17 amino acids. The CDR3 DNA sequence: TGTGCCAGCAGTCCTGGACTAGCGGGGGGGATTTCAGATACGCAGTATTTT. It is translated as CASSPGLAGGISDTQYF.

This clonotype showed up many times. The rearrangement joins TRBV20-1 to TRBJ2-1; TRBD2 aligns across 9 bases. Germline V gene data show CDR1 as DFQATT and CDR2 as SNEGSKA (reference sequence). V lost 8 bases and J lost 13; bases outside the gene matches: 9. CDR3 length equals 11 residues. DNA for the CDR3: TGCAGTACACCGAGCGGGAGGCTACAGTTCTTC. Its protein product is CSTPSGRLQFF.

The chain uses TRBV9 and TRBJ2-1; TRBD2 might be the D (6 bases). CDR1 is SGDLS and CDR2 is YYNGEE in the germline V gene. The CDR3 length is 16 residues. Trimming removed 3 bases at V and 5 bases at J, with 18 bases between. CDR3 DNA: TGTGCCAGCAGCGGTCGAAGGGACTCAACAGACAATGAGCAGTTCTTC. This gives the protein CASSGRRDSTDNEQFF.

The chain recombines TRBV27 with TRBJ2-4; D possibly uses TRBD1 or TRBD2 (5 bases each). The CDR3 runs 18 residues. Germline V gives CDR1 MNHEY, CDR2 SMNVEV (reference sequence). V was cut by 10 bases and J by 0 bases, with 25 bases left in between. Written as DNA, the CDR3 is TGTGCCAACTTGATGGGGACGGTTCGCGTGATAGCCAAAAACATTCAGTACTTC. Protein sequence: CANLMGTVRVIAKNIQYF.

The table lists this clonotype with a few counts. The CDR3 is CSARDRGRGGNQPQHF. The CDR3 region has the DNA TGCAGTGCTAGGGACAGGGGAAGGGGTGGCAATCAGCCCCAGCATTTT. The chain employs TRBV20-1 and TRBJ1-5; 9 nucleotides agree with TRBD1. The germline V gene has CDR1 DFQATT and CDR2 SNEGSKA (reference sequence). The CDR3 runs to 16 residues. V shed 3 bases, J shed 2 bases, and the junction held 8 bases outside the gene matches.

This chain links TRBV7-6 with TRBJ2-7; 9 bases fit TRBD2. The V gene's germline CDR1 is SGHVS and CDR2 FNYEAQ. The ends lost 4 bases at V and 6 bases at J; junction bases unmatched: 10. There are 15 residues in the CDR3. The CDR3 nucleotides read TGTGCCAGCAGCTCCCCCTCTAGCGGGGTCCGCGAGCAGTACTTC. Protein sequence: CASSSPSSGVREQYF.

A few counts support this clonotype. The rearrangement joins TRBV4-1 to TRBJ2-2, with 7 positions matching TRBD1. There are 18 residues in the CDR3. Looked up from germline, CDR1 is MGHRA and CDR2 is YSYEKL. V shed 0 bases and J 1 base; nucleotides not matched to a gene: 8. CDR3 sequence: CASSQDPDRDRNTGELFF. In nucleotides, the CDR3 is TGCGCCAGCAGCCAAGATCCAGACCGGGACAGGAACACCGGGGAGCTGTTTTTT.

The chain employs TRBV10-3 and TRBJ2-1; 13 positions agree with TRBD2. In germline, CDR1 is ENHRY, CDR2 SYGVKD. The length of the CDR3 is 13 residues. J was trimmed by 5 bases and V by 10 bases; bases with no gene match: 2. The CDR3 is CATGLAGDNEQFF. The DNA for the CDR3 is TGTGCCACCGGACTAGCGGGGGACAATGAGCAGTTCTTC.

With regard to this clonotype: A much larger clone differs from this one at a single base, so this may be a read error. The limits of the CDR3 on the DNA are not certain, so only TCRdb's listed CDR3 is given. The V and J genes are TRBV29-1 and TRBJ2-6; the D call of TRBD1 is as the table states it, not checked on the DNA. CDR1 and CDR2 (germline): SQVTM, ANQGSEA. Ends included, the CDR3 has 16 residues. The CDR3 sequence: CSVVGAGSSGANVPTF.

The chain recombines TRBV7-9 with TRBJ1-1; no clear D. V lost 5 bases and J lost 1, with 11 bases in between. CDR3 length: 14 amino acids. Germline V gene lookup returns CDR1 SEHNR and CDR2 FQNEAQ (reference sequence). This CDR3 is CASSTGRKNTEAFF. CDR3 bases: TGTGCCAGCAGCACCGGACGGAAGAACACTGAAGCTTTCTTT.